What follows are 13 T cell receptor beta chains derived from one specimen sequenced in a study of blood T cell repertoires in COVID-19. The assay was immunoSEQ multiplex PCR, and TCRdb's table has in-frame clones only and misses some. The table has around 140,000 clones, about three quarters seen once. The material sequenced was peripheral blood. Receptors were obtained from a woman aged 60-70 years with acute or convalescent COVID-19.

CDR3 amino acids: CASSPGGAGTYNEQFF. CDR3 bases: TGTGCCAGCAGCCCCGGAGGGGCGGGAACCTACAATGAGCAGTTCTTC. The J gene is TRBJ2-1, the V gene TRBV7-2; D might be TRBD2 (6 bases). The V gene's germline CDR1 is SGHTA and CDR2 FQGNSA. V lost 5 bases to trimming and J lost 2 bases, with 16 bases between them. This CDR3 comprises 16 residues.

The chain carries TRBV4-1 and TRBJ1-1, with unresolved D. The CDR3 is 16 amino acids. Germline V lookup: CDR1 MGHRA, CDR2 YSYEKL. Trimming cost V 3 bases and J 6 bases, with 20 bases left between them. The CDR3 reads CASSQEVSRAGAEAFF. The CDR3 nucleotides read TGCGCCAGCAGCCAGGAGGTAAGTCGCGCGGGCGCTGAAGCTTTCTTT.

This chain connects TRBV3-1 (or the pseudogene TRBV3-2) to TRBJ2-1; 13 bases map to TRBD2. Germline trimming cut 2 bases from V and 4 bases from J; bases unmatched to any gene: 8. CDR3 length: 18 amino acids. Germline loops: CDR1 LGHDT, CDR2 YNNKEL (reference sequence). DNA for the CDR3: TGTGCCAGCAGCCAAAGCCTGCCGGGACTAGCGGGATACAATGAGCAGTTCTTC. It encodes CASSQSLPGLAGYNEQFF.

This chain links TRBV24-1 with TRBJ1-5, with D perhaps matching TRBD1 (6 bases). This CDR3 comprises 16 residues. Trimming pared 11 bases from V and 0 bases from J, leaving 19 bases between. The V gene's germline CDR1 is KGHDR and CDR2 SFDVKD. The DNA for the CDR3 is TGTGCCAGAAGAGACAGGCCCCCTTATAGCAATCAGCCCCAGCATTTT. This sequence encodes CARRDRPPYSNQPQHF.

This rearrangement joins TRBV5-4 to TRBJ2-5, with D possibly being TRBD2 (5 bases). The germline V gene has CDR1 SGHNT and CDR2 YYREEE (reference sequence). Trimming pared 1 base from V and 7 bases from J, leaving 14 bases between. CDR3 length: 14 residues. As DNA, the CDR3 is TGTGCCAGCAGCTTGTTCGCCAGTGAGGGGACCCAGTACTTC. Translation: CASSLFASEGTQYF.

The CDR3 protein is CASSPHRSLYEQYF. CDR3 DNA: TGTGCCAGCAGCCCCCACAGGAGCCTCTACGAGCAGTACTTC. The chain uses TRBV3-1 (or the pseudogene TRBV3-2) and TRBJ2-7, with D tentatively TRBD1 (5 bases). Trimming cost V 4 bases and J 3 bases, with 13 bases left between them. The CDR3 length is 14 residues. CDR1 is LGHDT and CDR2 is YNNKEL in the germline V gene (reference sequence).

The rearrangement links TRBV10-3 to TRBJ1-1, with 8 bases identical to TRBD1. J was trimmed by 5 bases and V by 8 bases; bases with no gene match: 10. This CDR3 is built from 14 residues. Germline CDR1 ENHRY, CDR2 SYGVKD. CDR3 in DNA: TGTGCCATCGGCCCGGACAGGGTTTTTACTGAAGCTTTCTTT. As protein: CAIGPDRVFTEAFF.

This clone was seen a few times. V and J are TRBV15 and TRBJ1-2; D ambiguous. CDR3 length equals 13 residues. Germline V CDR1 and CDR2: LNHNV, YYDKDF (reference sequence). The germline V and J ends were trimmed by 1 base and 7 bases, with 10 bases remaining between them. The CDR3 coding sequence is TGTGCCACCAGCAGAGGAAGGTGGAGTGGCTACACCTTC. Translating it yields CATSRGRWSGYTF.

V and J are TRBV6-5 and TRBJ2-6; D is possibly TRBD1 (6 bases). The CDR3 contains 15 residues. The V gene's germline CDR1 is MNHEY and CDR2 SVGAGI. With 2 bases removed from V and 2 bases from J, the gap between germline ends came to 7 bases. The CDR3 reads CASSYGGPGANVLTF. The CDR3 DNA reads TGTGCCAGCAGTTACGGGGGCCCTGGGGCCAACGTCCTGACTTTC.

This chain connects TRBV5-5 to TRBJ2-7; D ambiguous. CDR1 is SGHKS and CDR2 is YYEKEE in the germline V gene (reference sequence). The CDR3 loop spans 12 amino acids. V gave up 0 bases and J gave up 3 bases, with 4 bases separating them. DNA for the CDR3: TGTGCCAGCAGCTTGGTATTCTACGAGCAGTACTTC. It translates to CASSLVFYEQYF. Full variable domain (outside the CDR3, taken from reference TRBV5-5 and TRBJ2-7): DAGVTQSPTHLIKTRGQQVTLRCSPISGHKSVSWYQQVLGQGPQFIFQYYEKEERGRGNFPDRFSARQFPNYSSELNVNALLLGDSALYLCASSLVFYEQYFGPGTRLTVT.

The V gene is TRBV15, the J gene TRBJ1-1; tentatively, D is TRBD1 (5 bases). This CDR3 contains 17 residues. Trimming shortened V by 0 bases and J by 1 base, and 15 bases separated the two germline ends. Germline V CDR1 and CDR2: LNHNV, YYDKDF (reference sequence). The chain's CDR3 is CATSRDWAGTSNTEAFF. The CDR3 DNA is TGTGCCACCAGCAGAGATTGGGCAGGGACTTCGAACACTGAAGCTTTCTTT. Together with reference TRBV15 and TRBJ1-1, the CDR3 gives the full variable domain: DAMVIQNPRYQVTQFGKPVTLSCSQTLNHNVMYWYQQKSSQAPKLLFHYYDKDFNNEADTPDNFQSRRPNTSFCFLDIRSPGLGDTAMYLCATSRDWAGTSNTEAFFGQGTRLTVV.

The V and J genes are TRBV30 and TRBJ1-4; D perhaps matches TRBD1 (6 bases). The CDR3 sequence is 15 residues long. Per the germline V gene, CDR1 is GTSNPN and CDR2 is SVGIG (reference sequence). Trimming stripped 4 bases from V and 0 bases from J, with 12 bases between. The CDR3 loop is CAWTPNRATNEKLFF. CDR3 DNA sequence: TGTGCCTGGACTCCCAACAGGGCAACTAATGAAAAACTGTTTTTT. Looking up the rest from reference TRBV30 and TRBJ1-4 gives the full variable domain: SQTIHQWPATLVQPVGSPLSLECTVEGTSNPNLYWYRQAAGRGLQLLFYSVGIGQISSEVPQNLSASRPQDRQFILSSKKLLLSDSGFYLCAWTPNRATNEKLFFGSGTQLSVL.

CDR3 amino acids: CASSVQDRGLTEAFF. In DNA form, the CDR3 reads TGTGCCAGCAGCGTACAGGACAGGGGGCTAACTGAAGCTTTCTTT. The V and J genes are TRBV9 and TRBJ1-1, with 11 bases fitting TRBD1. The CDR3 is 15 amino acids. The ends lost 1 base at V and 5 bases at J; junction bases unmatched: 4. Germline assignment: CDR1 SGDLS and CDR2 YYNGEE. Looking up the rest from reference TRBV9 and TRBJ1-1 gives the full variable domain: DSGVTQTPKHLITATGQRVTLRCSPRSGDLSVYWYQQSLDQGLQFLIQYYNGEERAKGNILERFSAQQFPDLHSELNLSSLELGDSALYFCASSVQDRGLTEAFFGQGTRLTVV.